This entry is about one TCR beta chain. The germline V and J ends were trimmed by 4 bases and 7 bases, with 11 bases remaining between them. Looked up from germline, CDR1 is SGHRS and CDR2 is YFSETQ. The CDR3 sequence is 12 residues long. This specimen comes from a study of blood T cell repertoires in COVID-19. The wider study: Both acute and convalescent COVID-19 samples were obtained from the United States, Italy and Spain. The analysed material was cDNA or gDNA that came from T cells, B-cell-depleted T cells, or PBMCs.

Original processing methods: Amplification with reference gene primers provided the estimates of nucleated cell counts. Sequencing was performed with immunoSEQ multiplex PCR; in TCRdb, only in-frame clones are kept and a portion is missing. That table gives V, J and clone size, and the DNA gave D and trimming. Here the sample spans around 220,000 clones, roughly 84% being singletons. Sample: peripheral blood. This sequence was found in a woman aged 40 to 55 with active or convalescent COVID-19. The chain links TRBV5-1 to TRBJ2-5; the D is unclear. The CDR3 spells CASSLDPGTQYF. The DNA for the CDR3 is TGCGCCAGCAGCCTGGACCCGGGGACCCAGTACTTC.